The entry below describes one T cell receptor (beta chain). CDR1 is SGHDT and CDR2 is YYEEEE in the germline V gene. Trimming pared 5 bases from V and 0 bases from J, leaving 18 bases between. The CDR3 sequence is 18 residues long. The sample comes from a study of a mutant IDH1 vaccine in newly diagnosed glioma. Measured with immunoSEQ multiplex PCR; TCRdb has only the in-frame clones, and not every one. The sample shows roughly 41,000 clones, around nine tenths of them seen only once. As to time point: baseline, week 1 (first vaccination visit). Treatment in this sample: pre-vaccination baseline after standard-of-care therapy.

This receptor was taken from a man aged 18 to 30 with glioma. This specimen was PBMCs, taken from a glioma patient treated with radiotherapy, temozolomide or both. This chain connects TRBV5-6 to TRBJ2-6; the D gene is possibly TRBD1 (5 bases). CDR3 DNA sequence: TGTGCCAGCAGGGGCGGACACCCTGGGGCCTCTGGGGCCAACGTCCTGACTTTC. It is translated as CASRGGHPGASGANVLTF.